Below, one TCR beta chain is given with its context. The CDR3 contains 16 residues. V was pared by 2 bases and J by 1 base, with 15 bases between. The germline CDR1 and CDR2 sequences are SGHRS and YFSETQ. TCRdb's table, derived via immunoSEQ multiplex PCR, lists solely in-frame clones and lacks some. The sample carries 250,000 to 300,000 clones, roughly 90% recorded once. The data are from a study of blood T cell repertoires in COVID-19. This sequence originates from a woman in her 30s with COVID-19, enrolled during active disease. This chain connects TRBV5-1 to TRBJ1-1; no definite D call. Sequencing used peripheral blood. The CDR3 coding sequence is TGCGCCAGCAGCTTCGACTCTCCGAGGCCGAACACTGAAGCTTTCTTT. As protein: CASSFDSPRPNTEAFF.